These T cell receptor beta chains were read from a single sample in a study of cytotoxic CD8 clonotypes in ibrutinib-treated CLL. Sequenced by immunoSEQ multiplex PCR; TCRdb stores in-frame clones only, minus some. The table records about 300,000 clones, roughly 76% of them present only once. The sequenced sample was PBMCs, obtained at disease progression, from a patient treated with ibrutinib. The receptor source for this set is a human donor with chronic lymphocytic leukemia. Both conserved end residues are part of each CDR3. A D gene is named only where the DNA matches it firmly. Expanded clones get a size class; other rows say once, few or many, or leave the size out.

d_call	v_call	clone_size	j_call	cdr3_aa	cdr3_nt
NA	TRBV6-5	NA	TRBJ2-1	CASSYGVTSYNEQFF	TGTGCCAGCAGTTACGGTGTCACCTCCTACAATGAGCAGTTCTTC
TRBD2	TRBV7-3	NA	TRBJ2-3	CASSLGGREGTQYF	TGTGCCAGCAGCTTAGGCGGGAGGGAAGGTACGCAGTATTTT
TRBD2	TRBV9	NA	TRBJ2-7	CASSVGGGGSYEQYF	TGTGCCAGCAGCGTAGGAGGCGGCGGGAGTTACGAGCAGTACTTC
NA	TRBV19	NA	TRBJ1-1	CASSIWGPRGYTEAFF	TGTGCCAGTAGTATATGGGGTCCCCGTGGATACACTGAAGCTTTCTTT
NA	TRBV5-4	NA	TRBJ1-5	CASSSGHFEGYSNQPQHF	TGTGCCAGCAGCTCGGGACACTTTGAGGGGTATAGCAATCAGCCCCAGCATTTT
TRBD1	TRBV7-9	NA	TRBJ2-5	CASSSPVDRGETQYF	TGTGCCAGCAGCTCCCCGGTGGACAGGGGGGAGACCCAGTACTTC
NA	TRBV4-1	few	TRBJ1-2	CASSQDHVSAYGYTF	TGCGCCAGCAGCCAAGACCACGTCAGCGCCTATGGCTACACCTTC
TRBD2	TRBV10-2	NA	TRBJ2-1	CASSELRGDSYNEQFF	TGCGCCAGCAGTGAGTTGCGGGGGGATTCCTACAATGAGCAGTTCTTC
TRBD1	TRBV25-1	NA	TRBJ1-6	CASSTQGAVYNSPLHF	TGTGCCAGCAGTACACAGGGGGCGGTCTATAATTCACCCCTCCACTTT
NA	TRBV6-5	NA	TRBJ1-1	CASSYSMDVPEAFF	TGTGCCAGCAGTTACTCGATGGACGTGCCAGAAGCTTTCTTT
TRBD2	TRBV28	NA	TRBJ2-1	CASSPLGTSGRNEQFF	TGTGCCAGCAGTCCCTTAGGGACTAGCGGCAGAAATGAGCAGTTCTTC
NA	TRBV9	few	TRBJ1-2	CASSVESYGYTF	TGTGCCAGCAGCGTAGAGAGCTATGGCTACACCTTC
NA	TRBV10-3	NA	TRBJ2-7	CAISVSRQGGNEQYF	TGTGCCATCAGTGTAAGCAGACAGGGAGGCAACGAGCAGTACTTC
NA	TRBV6-6	NA	TRBJ2-7	CASRPTGYGAYEQYF	TGTGCCAGCAGACCCACAGGATATGGGGCCTACGAGCAGTACTTC
TRBD1	TRBV2	NA	TRBJ1-2	CASSADRGDYGYTF	TGTGCCAGCAGTGCGGACAGGGGGGACTATGGCTACACCTTC
NA	TRBV7-9	NA	TRBJ2-6	CASSLLSTGANVLTF	TGTGCCAGCAGCTTGCTGTCAACTGGGGCCAACGTCCTGACTTTC
NA	TRBV7-6	NA	TRBJ1-4	CASSLGSGVNEKLFF	TGTGCCAGCAGCTTAGGTTCCGGTGTTAATGAAAAACTGTTTTTT
NA	TRBV5-1	NA	TRBJ2-2	CASSLGRANTGELFF	TGCGCCAGCAGCCTCGGACGGGCGAACACCGGGGAGCTGTTTTTT
TRBD1	TRBV18	NA	TRBJ1-2	CASSQGTDYGYTF	TGTGCCAGCTCACAAGGGACAGATTATGGCTACACCTTC
NA	TRBV5-4	NA	TRBJ2-7	CASSLAGFGIIGEQYF	TGTGCCAGCAGCTTGGCCGGTTTCGGGATTATCGGCGAGCAGTACTTC
NA	TRBV2	NA	TRBJ1-2	CASRTSHGYTF	TGTGCCAGCAGAACATCCCATGGCTACACCTTC
NA	TRBV4-1	NA	TRBJ2-7	CASGQEWSPGYEQYF	TGCGCCAGCGGCCAAGAATGGTCCCCCGGCTACGAGCAGTACTTC
NA	TRBV7-8	NA	TRBJ2-1	CASSPNEQFF	TGTGCCAGCAGCCCCAATGAGCAGTTCTTC
NA	TRBV7-3	few	TRBJ2-4	CASSSPFAKNIQYF	TGTGCCAGCAGTTCCCCTTTCGCCAAAAACATTCAGTACTTC
TRBD2	TRBV9	NA	TRBJ2-7	CASSVAPLAGESRTLDEQYF	TGTGCCAGCAGCGTAGCCCCGCTAGCGGGAGAGTCGAGGACGTTGGACGAGCAGTACTTC
NA	TRBV6-5	NA	TRBJ1-5	CASRHRVHQPQHF	TGTGCCAGCAGGCACAGGGTACATCAGCCCCAGCATTTT
NA	TRBV5-1	NA	TRBJ2-5	CASSLATQGSGTQYF	TGCGCCAGCAGCTTGGCCACTCAGGGATCGGGGACCCAGTACTTC
NA	TRBV10-3	NA	TRBJ1-1	CAVVDGYTEAFF	TGTGCCGTCGTGGACGGGTACACTGAAGCTTTCTTT
NA	TRBV27	NA	TRBJ1-6	CASSFLGAVSSSYNSPLHF	TGTGCCAGCAGTTTCCTCGGGGCGGTCTCTAGCTCCTATAATTCACCCCTCCACTTT
NA	TRBV7-7	NA	TRBJ2-3	CASSLGGYGDTQYF	TGTGCCAGCAGCTTAGGAGGGTACGGAGATACGCAGTATTTT
NA	TRBV5-6	NA	TRBJ2-1	CASSPTANEQFF	TGTGCCAGCAGCCCGACCGCGAATGAGCAGTTCTTC
NA	TRBV29-1	NA	TRBJ1-1	CSVGSARRSRATEAFF	TGCAGCGTTGGGTCTGCGAGGCGGTCGAGAGCCACTGAAGCTTTCTTT
TRBD1	TRBV10-3	NA	TRBJ2-7	CAISESTGSSYEQYF	TGTGCCATCAGTGAGTCGACAGGGAGCTCCTACGAGCAGTACTTC
NA	TRBV27	NA	TRBJ2-1	CASVRKGDSYNEQFF	TGTGCCAGCGTCCGGAAAGGAGACTCCTACAATGAGCAGTTCTTC
NA	TRBV15	NA	TRBJ2-6	CATSRDRGAGANVLTF	TGTGCCACCAGCAGAGATAGGGGGGCTGGGGCCAACGTCCTGACTTTC
NA	TRBV10-3	NA	TRBJ2-3	CAIARLFTDTQYF	TGTGCCATTGCGAGACTCTTCACAGATACGCAGTATTTT
TRBD1	TRBV15	NA	TRBJ1-4	CATSRAGQGIGGLFF	TGTGCCACCAGCAGAGCAGGACAGGGGATAGGGGGACTGTTTTTT
NA	TRBV5-1	NA	TRBJ2-7	CASSLGYEQYF	TGCGCCAGCAGCTTGGGTTACGAGCAGTACTTC
NA	TRBV7-9	few	TRBJ2-7	CASSYIPGEIAEQYF	TGTGCCAGCAGCTATATACCGGGAGAAATCGCCGAGCAGTACTTC
NA	TRBV18	NA	TRBJ2-5	CASSPFGLVRGEETQYF	TGTGCCAGCTCACCATTCGGGCTCGTCAGGGGTGAGGAGACCCAGTACTTC
NA	TRBV9	NA	TRBJ2-1	CASSPRDNEQFF	TGTGCCAGCAGCCCCCGGGACAATGAGCAGTTCTTC
TRBD1	TRBV4-3	NA	TRBJ1-1	CASSPTGQVVGGAFF	TGCGCCAGCAGCCCTACGGGACAGGTTGTTGGTGGAGCTTTCTTT
NA	TRBV9	NA	TRBJ1-2	CASSVGRAKGYTF	TGTGCCAGCAGCGTAGGTCGGGCGAAGGGCTACACCTTC
NA	TRBV7-9	few	TRBJ1-6	CASSLAQNSPLHF	TGTGCCAGCAGCTTAGCGCAGAATTCACCCCTCCACTTT
TRBD1	TRBV6-5	NA	TRBJ2-3	CATTGGTGPDTQYF	TGTGCCACCACGGGCGGGACAGGTCCAGATACGCAGTATTTT
TRBD2	TRBV7-9	NA	TRBJ2-1	CASSQIAGKSSYNEQFF	TGTGCCAGCAGTCAGATAGCGGGAAAGTCCTCCTACAATGAGCAGTTCTTC
TRBD1	TRBV5-4	NA	TRBJ2-5	CASSPDLRGPETQYF	TGTGCCAGCAGCCCGGACTTAAGGGGGCCGGAGACCCAGTACTTC
TRBD2	TRBV4-1	NA	TRBJ2-1	CASSPTEGGINNEQFF	TGCGCCAGCAGCCCTACGGAGGGAGGGATAAACAATGAGCAGTTCTTC